The 21 T cell receptor beta chains below were found in one sample sequenced in a study of Ad26.COV2.S vaccination and SARS-CoV-2 variants. Here immunoSEQ multiplex PCR was the method, and the copy in TCRdb shows in-frame clones only, minus some. The top ten clones hold approximately 1.5% of a sample with hundreds of thousands of clones, 89% of them seen once. Treatment described: over 15 received Ad26.COV2.S at low or high dose, single or two shots; several received placebo; per-sample allocation not given. The samples date from day 63 after the first vaccine or placebo injection. The input for sequencing was peripheral blood, taken in a trial of Ad26.COV2.S vaccine versus placebo. These receptors all stem from a person aged 18-65 years who received the Ad26.COV2.S COVID-19 vaccine or a placebo.

The CDR3 DNA reads TGTGCCAGCAGTCAGAACTCTGGAAACACCATATATTTT. This encodes CASSQNSGNTIYF. The rearrangement joins TRBV6-5 to TRBJ1-3; D not certain. The germline V gene has CDR1 MNHEY and CDR2 SVGAGI. Trimming removed 5 bases from V and 0 bases from J, with 5 bases in between. The CDR3 totals 13 residues.

The V call is TRBV6-5, the J call TRBJ2-7; 7 bases are a match to TRBD1. Germline CDR1 MNHEY, CDR2 SVGAGI. The ends lost 2 bases at V and 2 bases at J; junction bases unmatched: 9. CDR3 length: 16 amino acids. In DNA, the CDR3 is TGTGCCAGCAGTTACACGGCGACAGGGTCGGCCTACGAGCAGTACTTC. Translating gives CASSYTATGSAYEQYF.

This clone showed up just once. The V gene is TRBV6-6, the J gene TRBJ2-1, with 7 bases fitting TRBD2. Germline lookup yields CDR1 MNHNY and CDR2 SVGAGI (reference sequence). This CDR3 region has 13 residues. With V trimmed by 0 bases and J by 9 bases, 2 bases remained unmatched. The CDR3 bases are TGTGCCAGCAGTTACTCGGGGGGGGGTGAGCAGTTCTTC. The encoded protein is CASSYSGGGEQFF.

The V and J genes are TRBV19 and TRBJ2-1; D is uncertain. Trimming pared 7 bases from V and 2 bases from J, leaving 6 bases between. The CDR3 contains 12 residues. The V gene's germline CDR1 is LNHDA and CDR2 SQIVND (reference sequence). The CDR3 sequence: CASMGTYNEQFF. DNA for the CDR3: TGTGCCAGTATGGGGACCTACAATGAGCAGTTCTTC.

This chain connects TRBV18 to TRBJ1-1, with 7 bases aligning to TRBD1. The V and J ends lost 3 bases and 11 bases, in that order; junction bases with no gene match: 6. CDR3 length equals 12 residues. Germline V gene sequence: CDR1 KGHSH, CDR2 LQKENI. CDR3 in DNA: TGTGCCAGCTCACCCGACAGGGCTGCGGCTTTCTTT. Residues: CASSPDRAAAFF.

The chain recombines TRBV5-5 with TRBJ2-2; D not certain. The CDR3 contains 16 residues. Germline V gene lookup returns CDR1 SGHKS and CDR2 YYEKEE (reference sequence). V gave up 4 bases and J gave up 2 bases, with 15 bases separating them. CDR3 nucleotide sequence: TGTGCCAGCAGCCTGGTTACCTTGGCCAACACCGGGGAGCTGTTTTTT. It specifies CASSLVTLANTGELFF.

The V gene is TRBV7-9, the J gene TRBJ2-1, with 9 bases aligning to TRBD2. Trimming took 6 bases from V and 6 from J; bases not matched to a gene: 3. Germline assignment: CDR1 SEHNR and CDR2 FQNEAQ (reference sequence). The CDR3 loop spans 13 amino acids. Written as DNA, the CDR3 is TGTGCCAGCAGGCTAGCGGGGCGCAATGAGCAGTTCTTC. This sequence encodes CASRLAGRNEQFF.

This sequence joins TRBV29-1 and TRBJ2-7, with D unclear. The CDR3 has 12 residues. CDR1 SQVTM and CDR2 ANQGSEA come from the germline V gene. Trimming pared 2 bases from V and 6 bases from J, leaving 11 bases between. This CDR3 is CSVETSRVEQYF. CDR3 bases: TGCAGCGTTGAAACAAGTAGGGTCGAGCAGTACTTC.

For this clone: Other DNA sequences within the sample encode an identical CDR3. The gene calls are TRBV5-1 and TRBJ2-1; 11 nucleotides match TRBD1. Germline CDR1 SGHRS, CDR2 YFSETQ. The CDR3 is 15 amino acids. Germline trimming cut 3 bases from V and 2 bases from J; bases unmatched to any gene: 1. CDR3 nucleotide sequence: TGCGCCAGCAGCTGGGGACAGGGGGCCTACAATGAGCAGTTCTTC. It translates to CASSWGQGAYNEQFF.

This chain connects TRBV5-1 to TRBJ2-1; the D gene is possibly TRBD1 (5 bases). The CDR3 spans 15 residues. CDR1 is SGHRS and CDR2 is YFSETQ in the germline V gene. Trimming cost V 2 bases and J 0 bases, with 9 bases left between them. This chain's CDR3 is CASSFLTGSYNEQFF. The CDR3 DNA reads as TGCGCCAGCAGCTTTCTAACAGGCTCCTACAATGAGCAGTTCTTC.

V and J are TRBV30 and TRBJ2-1; 8 bases fit TRBD2. Germline CDR1 and CDR2: GTSNPN and SVGIG (reference sequence). This CDR3 has 12 residues. The ends lost 8 bases at V and 7 bases at J; junction bases unmatched: 7. CDR3 loop: CAISGRANEQFF. In DNA form, the CDR3 reads TGTGCCATCAGCGGGAGAGCAAATGAGCAGTTCTTC.

The rearrangement links TRBV30 to TRBJ1-1; 10 positions agree with TRBD1. The CDR3 contains 14 residues. Germline CDR1 GTSNPN, CDR2 SVGIG (reference sequence). The trim removed 7 bases at V and 3 bases at J, leaving 8 bases unmatched. CDR3 coding DNA: TGTGCCTTCCGGACGGACAGGGGGGACACTGAAGCTTTCTTT. It encodes CAFRTDRGDTEAFF.

The chain recombines TRBV18 with TRBJ1-4, with D perhaps matching TRBD1 (6 bases). The V end was cut by 3 bases, the J end by 3 bases, with 8 bases between. This CDR3 has 14 amino acids. CDR1 and CDR2 (germline): KGHSH, LQKENI. In nucleotides, the CDR3 is TGTGCCAGCTCACCCAGGGGACCTAATGAAAAACTGTTTTTT. This gives the protein CASSPRGPNEKLFF.

The chain has TRBV25-1 and TRBJ1-2; 7 bases match TRBD1. V gave up 7 bases and J gave up 7 bases; unmatched junction bases: 9. Germline CDR1 reads MGHDK; CDR2 reads SYGVNS. The CDR3 has 13 amino acids. The CDR3 loop reads CASKVSGGSGYTF. The CDR3, as DNA: TGTGCCAGCAAGGTATCAGGGGGAAGTGGCTACACCTTC.

V and J are TRBV30 and TRBJ2-7, with TRBD1 as a possible D gene (5 bases). This CDR3 contains 14 residues. V was clipped by 4 bases and J by 4 bases, with 17 bases between them. CDR1 and CDR2 from the germline V gene are GTSNPN and SVGIG (reference sequence). This CDR3 reads CAWIRRQSKYEQYF. CDR3 in DNA: TGTGCCTGGATTCGAAGACAGTCTAAGTACGAGCAGTACTTC.

This chain uses TRBV27 with TRBJ1-5; TRBD1 matches 9 bases. The CDR3 loop spans 14 amino acids. After removal of 5 bases from V and 7 bases from J, the junction contained 6 bases not matched to a gene. Looked up from germline, CDR1 is MNHEY and CDR2 is SMNVEV (reference sequence). CDR3 residues: CASSTGQGLQPQHF. CDR3 DNA: TGTGCCAGCAGTACCGGACAGGGGTTACAGCCCCAGCATTTT.

The rearrangement links TRBV18 to TRBJ1-5; the match to TRBD1 covers 9 bases. V shed 3 bases and J 5 bases; nucleotides not matched to a gene: 5. The CDR3 extends over 15 amino acids. Germline assignment: CDR1 KGHSH and CDR2 LQKENI. CDR3 amino acids: CASSPMDRGDQPQHF. The CDR3 DNA reads TGTGCCAGCTCACCCATGGACAGGGGAGATCAGCCCCAGCATTTT.

The rearrangement uses TRBV10-3 and TRBJ2-7, with TRBD2 as a possible D gene (6 bases). Germline loops: CDR1 ENHRY, CDR2 SYGVKD. The CDR3 runs to 14 residues. V gave up 4 bases and J gave up 0 bases, with 10 bases separating them. CDR3 nucleotide sequence: TGTGCCATCAGTGCCAGCGGGTACTCCTACGAGCAGTACTTC. It codes for CAISASGYSYEQYF.

The gene calls are TRBV19 and TRBJ1-6; D not certain. This CDR3 is 13 amino acids long. Trimming removed 5 bases at V and 0 bases at J, with 2 bases between. Germline-derived CDR1 and CDR2 are LNHDA and SQIVND (reference sequence). CDR3 protein: CASSGSYNSPLHF. CDR3 DNA: TGTGCCAGTAGTGGCTCCTATAATTCACCCCTCCACTTT.

The genes are TRBV5-4 and TRBJ2-7, with D possibly called TRBD1 or TRBD2 (6 bases each). CDR3 length: 16 residues. V was clipped by 0 bases and J by 3 bases, with 16 bases between them. Germline V lookup: CDR1 SGHNT, CDR2 YYREEE (reference sequence). The CDR3 region has the DNA TGTGCCAGCAGCTTGGGGGGGGCCACACGATTCTACGAGCAGTACTTC. Translating it yields CASSLGGATRFYEQYF.

As concerns this clone: A read error may produce the germline difference seen at one junction end. The chain joins TRBV6-5 to TRBJ1-1; TRBD1 might be the D (5 bases). The CDR3 has 14 residues. Germline assignment: CDR1 MNHEY and CDR2 SVGAGI. CDR3 residues: CASSYGGTNAEAFF. The CDR3 nucleotides read TGTGCCAGCAGTTACGGGGGGACGAACGCTGAAGCTTTCTTT.